Listed here is a single T cell receptor beta chain. The target of this receptor is not known. Base qualities are not provided; no much larger clone lies one nucleotide away. The data are from a study of Ad26.COV2.S vaccination and SARS-CoV-2 variants (dated by TCRdb to the early 2020s). About the investigation overall: Vaccine-arm donors were drawn from COV1001, a multicentre, randomized, double-blind, placebo-controlled phase I-IIa trial of Ad26.COV2.S in healthy adults. The TCR-sequenced set comprised approximately 30 samples: some 20 Ad26.COV2.S vaccine recipients, 5 placebo recipients and 8 SARS-CoV-2 convalescent individuals. Ad26.COV2.S was administered intramuscularly at a dose of 5x10^10 or 1x10^11 viral particles, either as one shot or as two shots given 56 days apart. The specificity and breadth of SARS-CoV-2-reactive T cell receptors after Ad26.COV2.S vaccination were assessed by TCRbeta repertoire sequencing. Investigators remained blinded to trial group allocation during experiments and outcome assessment. Trial participants were randomized into five groups of five, in which low-dose or high-dose Ad26.COV2.S was given once or twice, or placebo was given on both occasions.

The study at large found these results: After vaccination, substantial breadth of spike-specific CD8+ and CD4+ T cell responses was reported. It was noted by the authors that total T cell responses may have been underestimated by the TCR breadth and depth analyses. Comparing responses between vaccine doses or regimens was not something the study was powered to do. Non-spike TCR breadth was comparable between vaccine and placebo recipients, consistent with the vaccine containing only spike. Compared with placebo recipients, Ad26.COV2.S recipients showed higher spike-specific TCR breadth (P = 0.0014).

Including cysteine and phenylalanine, the CDR3 has 13 amino acids. Of the read, only the CDR3 DNA is kept; its 39 bases are in frame from base 1. The germline V gene encodes CDR1 KGHSH and CDR2 LQKENI. At the junction V is shortened by 3 bases and J by 5 bases; bases outside the gene matches: 2. The sample's treatment or condition, from its label and the paper: roughly 20 received Ad26.COV2.S at low or high dose, single or two shots; about 5 received placebo; per-sample allocation not given. Repertoires of vaccine and placebo recipients were sequenced from samples taken on day 63 after the first injection. In Cohort 1b, 25 adults aged 18-55 years were enrolled at a single site in Boston, USA, between 29 July and 7 August 2020. As a vaccine, Ad26.COV2.S was a replication-incompetent adenovirus type 26 vector that expressed a prefusion-stabilized SARS-CoV-2 spike protein derived from the original Wuhan strain.

The immunoSEQ Assay was the method used to sequence TCRbeta CDR3 regions. After extraction, genomic DNA underwent amplification by bias-controlled multiplex PCR, followed by high-throughput sequencing. Processing in the source paper ran as follows. To quantify the absolute abundance of each unique TCRbeta CDR3 region, sequences were collapsed and filtered. Usable DNA was measured by amplifying reference genes present in all nucleated cells, and TCRbeta template counts were normalized to that usable DNA to estimate T cell fraction. Repertoire TCRs were annotated as SARS-CoV-2-specific when V gene, CDR3 amino acid sequence and J gene were exactly matched to a known reactive TCR set. The reference SARS-CoV-2 TCR set was obtained from MIRA and was filtered for enrichment in COVID-19-positive ImmuneCODE repertoires, whereby public or cross-reactive TCRs were removed. Using the MIRA antigens, annotated TCRs were further analysed by specific ORF or by position within an ORF. Breadth was defined as annotated unique rearrangements over total unique productive rearrangements; depth was the summed frequency of those rearrangements. Group comparisons of TCR breadth used two-sided Wilcoxon rank-sum tests. This immuneACCESS table, as held by TCRdb, lists in-frame sequences with V and J called but not all clones. Of the missing ones, under half trace to an unresolved V gene in checked studies; the others have no known cause. The D gene and trimming were derived from the DNA, and the V and J assignments and clone size from that table. Across this sample there are about 400,000 clones, with about 88% seen only once. In total, the top ten clones hold roughly 3.5% of the sample.

The V and J genes are TRBV18 and TRBJ2-3; 7 bases in the junction line up with TRBD2. The sample in question was peripheral blood, obtained in a trial of Ad26.COV2.S vaccine versus placebo. This TCR came from a person aged 18 to 65 who received the Ad26.COV2.S COVID-19 vaccine or a placebo. The DNA reads as follows: TGTGCCAGCTCACCGGGGGAGGGAGATACGCAGTATTTT. The translation is CASSPGEGDTQYF.